This T cell receptor beta chain was found in a study of shared clonotypes between healthy human individuals. Study background: Sampling drew on donors who were a couple of women and a few men aged 18 to 49. Study-wide findings and caveats: Among donors, clonotype sharing was expected to be affected by sequencing depth.

As concerns this clone: Its cognate antigen is unknown.

Positive CCR7 selection of CD45RO-negative cells yielded the naive CD8 cells, and terminally differentiated effector memory CD45RA+ cells were excluded. The germline V gene encodes CDR1 SNHLY and CDR2 FYNNEI. This CDR3 has 14 residues. The J segment lost 5 bases and the V segment lost 8 bases, leaving 10 bases of the junction unmatched. Per the original methods: ImmunoSEQ sequences covered only the junction and lacked quality scores; filtering therefore differed. Sequenced by immunoSEQ multiplex PCR; TCRdb stores in-frame clones only, minus some. The V and J calls and clone size were taken over from that table, and D and trimming were inferred from the DNA. The sample carries about 680,000 clones, about 90% recorded once.

This sequence originates from a man aged 30-40 years in good health. Sequences were obtained from naive CD8+ T cells sorted from blood. This chain joins TRBV2 and TRBJ2-5, with 8 bases aligning to TRBD2. The CDR3, as DNA: TGTGCCAGCGAAGGGGGACTAGATCTCGAGACCCAGTACTTC. Its protein is CASEGGLDLETQYF.